This T cell receptor beta chain was observed in a study of OX40 agonist ivuxolimab in advanced cancers. Between the trimmed V and J ends, which lost 0 bases and 0 bases, there was a span of 11 bases. The length of the CDR3 is 16 residues. CDR1 and CDR2 from the germline V gene are SGHRS and YFSETQ. Method: immunoSEQ multiplex PCR; TCRdb's copy keeps in-frame clones and lacks some. The repertoire holds over 75,000 clones, 94% seen once, with around 3% in the top ten. This clone was seen once. Its antigen is not identified. Study observations and caveats: The expanded peripheral T cells' antigen specificity was not determined.

The material sequenced was CD4+ or CD8+ T cells sorted from blood, taken in a trial of the OX40 agonist ivuxolimab. The rearrangement uses TRBV5-1 and TRBJ2-3; D is undetermined. This receptor was obtained from an adult with an advanced solid tumor such as melanoma, head and neck, liver or kidney cancer. The CDR3 bases are TGCGCCAGCAGCTTGGCCTGGACGGCTAGCACAGATACGCAGTATTTT. Protein: CASSLAWTASTDTQYF.